These T cell receptor beta chains were read from a single sample in a study of blood T cells in healthy people across ages. Each CDR3 protein is one row after TCRdb ran MiXCR on the 5' RACE reads. The table lists over 1.5 million distinct CDR3 sequences, around half of them singletons, with over 2% in the top ten. The sample taken for sequencing was blood. These receptors originate from a middle-aged woman in good health. CDR3s include the opening cysteine and the closing phenylalanine or tryptophan. A D gene is named only where the DNA matches it firmly. Size tells how often a clone was seen (once, few, many) or the class of an expanded clone, and some rows leave it out.

TRBV20-1	TRBJ2-3	.	TRBD1	TGCAGTGCTAGAGACGGGACAGGGGGCGCAGATACGCAGTATTTT	CSARDGTGGADTQYF
TRBV12-3/TRBV12-4	TRBJ1-1	.	.	TGTGCCAGCAGTTTCACCTGGGTTGAAGCTTTCTTT	CASSFTWVEAFF
TRBV3-1	TRBJ2-5	once	TRBD2	TGTGCCAGCAGCCGCAGGGCTAGCGGCGTACAAGAGACCCAGTACTTC	CASSRRASGVQETQYF
TRBV20-1	TRBJ1-2	few	.	TGCAGCCCGAGGGGGGGAGTTGGGAACTATGGCTACACCTTC	CSPRGGVGNYGYTF
TRBV7-2	TRBJ2-1	.	TRBD2	TGTGCCAGCAGCTTAGAGCGGGGCCCCTCCTACAATGAGCAGTTCTTC	CASSLERGPSYNEQFF
TRBV29-1	TRBJ1-1	.	TRBD1	TGCAGCGGGACAGGGAGAGCTTTCTTT	CSGTGRAFF
TRBV9	TRBJ2-3	.	TRBD2	TGTGCCAGCAGCGTAGCTTTCCGGGGACGGGGGGGCACAGATACGCAGTATTTT	CASSVAFRGRGGTDTQYF
TRBV20-1	TRBJ2-3	.	.	TGCAGTGCTTTGACAGTCACAGATACGCAGTATTTT	CSALTVTDTQYF
TRBV11-2	TRBJ2-7	.	TRBD2	TGTGCCAGCAGCTTAGCCCTTTTGCGGGGGTACTCCTACGAGCAGTACTTC	CASSLALLRGYSYEQYF
TRBV7-9	TRBJ2-5	.	.	TGTGCCAGCAGCAGCCCCGGGACAACTAAAGAGACCCAGTACTTC	CASSSPGTTKETQYF
TRBV6-6	TRBJ2-5	.	.	TGTGCCAGCAGGACAGGTTGTTCAGAGGGAGAGACCCAGTACTTC	CASRTGCSEGETQYF
TRBV2	TRBJ2-4	.	.	TGTGCCAGCAGCCGGGAAAGTCACATTCAGTACTTC	CASSRESHIQYF
TRBV28	TRBJ1-5	.	.	TGTGCCAGCAGTTTAGGTCAAATGGGCAATCAGCCCCAGCATTTT	CASSLGQMGNQPQHF
TRBV24-1	TRBJ1-5	once	TRBD1	TGTGCCACGGGCGACAGGGGTACTCAGCCCCAGCATTTT	CATGDRGTQPQHF
TRBV20-1	TRBJ2-3	few	TRBD1	TGCAGTGCCCAGCGACAGGGAGCCACAGATACGCAGTATTTT	CSAQRQGATDTQYF
TRBV7-9	TRBJ1-2	once	.	TGTGCCAGCAGCCACGATGCTGGTGGCTACACCTTC	CASSHDAGGYTF
TRBV29-1	TRBJ2-1	many	.	TGCAGCGTTGAAGCGGGGGACCGTACATCCTACAATGAGCAGTTCTTC	CSVEAGDRTSYNEQFF
TRBV28	TRBJ2-6	.	.	TGTGCCAGCAGCCGTGCCCTCGGGGCCTCTGGGGCCAACGTCCTGACTTTC	CASSRALGASGANVLTF
TRBV11-2	TRBJ1-2	.	.	TGTGCCAGCAGCTGGGGGACGGTTAACTATGGCTACACCTTC	CASSWGTVNYGYTF
TRBV9	TRBJ2-3	.	.	TGTGCCAGCAGCGTAGGTGGGGTGCTAGGGGATACGCAGTATTTT	CASSVGGVLGDTQYF
TRBV5-1	TRBJ2-1	.	TRBD2	TGCGCCAGCAGCTTGGGGGTTAGCGGGGGGTACGAGCAGTTCTTC	CASSLGVSGGYEQFF
TRBV28	TRBJ1-1	.	.	TGTGCCAGCAGTGTTCTACAACAGAACACTGAAGCTTTCTTT	CASSVLQQNTEAFF
TRBV6-5	TRBJ1-5	.	.	TGTGCCAGCAGTCGGTTTATTGGGGGCAATCAGCCCCAGCATTTT	CASSRFIGGNQPQHF
TRBV20-1	TRBJ1-5	.	.	TGCAGTGCTAGGGTGGACATGGGGAATCAGCCCCAGCATTTT	CSARVDMGNQPQHF
TRBV7-2	TRBJ2-1	.	.	TGTGCCAGCAGCTTAGAATCGATGGCTAACAATGAGCAGTTCTTC	CASSLESMANNEQFF